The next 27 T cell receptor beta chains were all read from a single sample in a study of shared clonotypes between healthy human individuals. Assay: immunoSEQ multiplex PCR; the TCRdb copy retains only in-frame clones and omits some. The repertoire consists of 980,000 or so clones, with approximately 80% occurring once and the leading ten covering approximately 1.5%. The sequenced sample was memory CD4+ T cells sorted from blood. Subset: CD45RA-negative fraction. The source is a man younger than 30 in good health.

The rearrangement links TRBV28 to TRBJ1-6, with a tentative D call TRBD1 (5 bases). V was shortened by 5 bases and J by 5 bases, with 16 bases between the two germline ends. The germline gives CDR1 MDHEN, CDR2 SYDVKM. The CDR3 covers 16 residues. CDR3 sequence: CASSPTAGAHNSPLHF. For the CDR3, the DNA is TGTGCCAGCAGTCCCACTGCCGGGGCCCATAATTCACCCCTCCACTTT.

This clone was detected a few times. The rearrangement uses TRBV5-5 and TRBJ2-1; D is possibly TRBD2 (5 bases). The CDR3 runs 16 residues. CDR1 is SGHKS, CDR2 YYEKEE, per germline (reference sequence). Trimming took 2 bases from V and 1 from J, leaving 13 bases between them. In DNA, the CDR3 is TGTGCCAGCAGCTTCAGTCGGGATCTTTCCTACAATGAGCAGTTCTTC. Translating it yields CASSFSRDLSYNEQFF.

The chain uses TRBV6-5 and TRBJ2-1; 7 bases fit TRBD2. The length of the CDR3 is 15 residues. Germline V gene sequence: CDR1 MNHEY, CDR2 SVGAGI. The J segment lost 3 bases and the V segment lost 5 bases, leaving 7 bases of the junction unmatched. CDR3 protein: CASSGGASGYNEQFF. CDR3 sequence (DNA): TGTGCCAGCAGTGGTGGGGCTAGCGGCTACAATGAGCAGTTCTTC.

The CDR3 spells CASSVADSSYEQYF. CDR3 sequence (DNA): TGTGCCAGCAGCGTAGCGGACAGCTCCTACGAGCAGTACTTC. The rearrangement links TRBV9 to TRBJ2-7; TRBD1 is a possible D gene (6 bases). CDR1 and CDR2 from the germline V gene are SGDLS and YYNGEE. V lost 0 bases to trimming and J lost 0 bases, with 7 bases between them. The CDR3 is made up of 14 amino acids.

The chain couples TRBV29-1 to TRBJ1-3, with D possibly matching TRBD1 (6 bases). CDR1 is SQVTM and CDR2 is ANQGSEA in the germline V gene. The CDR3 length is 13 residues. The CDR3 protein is CSVRRGGANTIYF. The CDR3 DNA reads TGCAGTGTTCGGAGGGGGGGCGCGAACACCATATATTTT.

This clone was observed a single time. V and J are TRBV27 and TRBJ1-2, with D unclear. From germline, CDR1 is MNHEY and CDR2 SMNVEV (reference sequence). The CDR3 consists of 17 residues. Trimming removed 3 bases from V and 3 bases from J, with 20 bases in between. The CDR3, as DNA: TGTGCCAGCAGTTTCTTCCCTCTCCCGGACGGGGACTATGGCTACACCTTC. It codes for CASSFFPLPDGDYGYTF.

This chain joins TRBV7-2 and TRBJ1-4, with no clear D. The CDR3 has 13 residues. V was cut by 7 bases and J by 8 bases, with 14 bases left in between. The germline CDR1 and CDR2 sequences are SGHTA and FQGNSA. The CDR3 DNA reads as TGTGCCAGCAAACTAGGTTCGGGGGAAAAACTGTTTTTT. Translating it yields CASKLGSGEKLFF.

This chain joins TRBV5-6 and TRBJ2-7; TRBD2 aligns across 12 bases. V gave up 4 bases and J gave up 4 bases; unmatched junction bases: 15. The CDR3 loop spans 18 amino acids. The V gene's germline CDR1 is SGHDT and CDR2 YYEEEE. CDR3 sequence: CASSPLRPSGRANYEQYF. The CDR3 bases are TGTGCCAGCAGCCCCCTGCGGCCTAGCGGGAGGGCGAATTACGAGCAGTACTTC.

CDR3 coding DNA: TGCGCCAGCAGCTTGGAGATCAATGAGCAGTTCTTC. The encoded protein is CASSLEINEQFF. The rearrangement uses TRBV5-1 and TRBJ2-1; D is undetermined. There are 12 residues in the CDR3. Deletions cut 0 bases from V and 6 bases from J, with 4 bases between. The germline V gene encodes CDR1 SGHRS and CDR2 YFSETQ.

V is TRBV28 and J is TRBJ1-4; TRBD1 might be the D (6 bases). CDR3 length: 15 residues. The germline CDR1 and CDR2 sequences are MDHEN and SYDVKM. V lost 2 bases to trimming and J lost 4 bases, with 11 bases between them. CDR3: CASSLPGQLNEKLFF. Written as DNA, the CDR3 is TGTGCCAGCAGTTTACCCGGACAGCTTAATGAAAAACTGTTTTTT.

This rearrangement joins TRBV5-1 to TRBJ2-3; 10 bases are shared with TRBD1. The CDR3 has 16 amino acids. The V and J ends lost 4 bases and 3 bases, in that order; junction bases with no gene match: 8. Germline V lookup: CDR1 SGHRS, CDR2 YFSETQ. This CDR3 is CASSLRQGAPTDTQYF. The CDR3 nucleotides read TGCGCCAGCAGCCTAAGACAGGGGGCACCGACAGATACGCAGTATTTT.

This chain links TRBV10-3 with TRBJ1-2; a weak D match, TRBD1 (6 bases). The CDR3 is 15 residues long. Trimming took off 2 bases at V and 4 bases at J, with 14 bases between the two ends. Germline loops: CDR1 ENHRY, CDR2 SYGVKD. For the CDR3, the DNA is TGTGCCATCAGTGAGGGGAGACAGGAGATCTATGGCTACACCTTC. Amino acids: CAISEGRQEIYGYTF.

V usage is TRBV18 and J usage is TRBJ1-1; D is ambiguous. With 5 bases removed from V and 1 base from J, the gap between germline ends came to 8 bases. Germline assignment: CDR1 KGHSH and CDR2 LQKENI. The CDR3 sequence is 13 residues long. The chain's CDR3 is CASSESQNTEAFF. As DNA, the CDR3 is TGTGCCAGCTCAGAGTCCCAGAACACTGAAGCTTTCTTT.

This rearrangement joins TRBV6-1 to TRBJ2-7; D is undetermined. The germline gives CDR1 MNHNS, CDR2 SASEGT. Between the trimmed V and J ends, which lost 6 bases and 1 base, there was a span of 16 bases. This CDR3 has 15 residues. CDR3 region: CASRGSGLGSYEQYF. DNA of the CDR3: TGTGCCAGCAGGGGCTCTGGTTTGGGTTCCTACGAGCAGTACTTC.

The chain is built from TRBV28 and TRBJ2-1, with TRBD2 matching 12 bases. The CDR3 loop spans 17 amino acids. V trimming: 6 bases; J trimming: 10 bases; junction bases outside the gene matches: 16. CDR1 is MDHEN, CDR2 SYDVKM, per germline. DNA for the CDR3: TGTGCCAGCAGGACAGATTGGACTAGCGGGACTACAGGGGAGCAGTTCTTC. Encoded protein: CASRTDWTSGTTGEQFF.

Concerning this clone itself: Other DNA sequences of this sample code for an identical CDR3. This chain's CDR3 is CSARWGAPQYF. The CDR3 DNA reads as TGCAGTGCTAGGTGGGGGGCTCCCCAGTACTTC. The chain is built from TRBV20-1 and TRBJ2-5, with D perhaps being TRBD1 or TRBD2 (6 bases each). The CDR3 runs 11 residues. V lost 3 bases, J lost 9 bases, and 11 bases lay in between. Germline CDR1 reads DFQATT; CDR2 reads SNEGSKA (reference sequence).

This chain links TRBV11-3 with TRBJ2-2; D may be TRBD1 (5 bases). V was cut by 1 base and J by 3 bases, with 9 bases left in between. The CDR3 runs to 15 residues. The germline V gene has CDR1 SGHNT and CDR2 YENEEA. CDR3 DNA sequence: TGTGCCAGCAGCTTAGGTGTACAGGACACCGGGGAGCTGTTTTTT. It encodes CASSLGVQDTGELFF. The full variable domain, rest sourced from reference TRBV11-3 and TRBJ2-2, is EAGVVQSPRYKIIEKKQPVAFWCNPISGHNTLYWYLQNLGQGPELLIRYENEEAVDDSQLPKDRFSAERLKGVDSTLKIQPAELGDSAVYLCASSLGVQDTGELFFGEGSRLTVL.

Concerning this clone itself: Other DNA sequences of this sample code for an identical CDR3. Here the CDR3 DNA reads TGTGCCAGCAGCTTAGGGGGTAGTGCAGATACGCAGTATTTT. Amino acid sequence: CASSLGGSADTQYF. V usage is TRBV7-2 and J usage is TRBJ2-3, with no clear D. CDR3 size: 14 residues. The V and J ends lost 1 base and 4 bases respectively, with 9 bases between them. CDR1 SGHTA and CDR2 FQGNSA come from the germline V gene.

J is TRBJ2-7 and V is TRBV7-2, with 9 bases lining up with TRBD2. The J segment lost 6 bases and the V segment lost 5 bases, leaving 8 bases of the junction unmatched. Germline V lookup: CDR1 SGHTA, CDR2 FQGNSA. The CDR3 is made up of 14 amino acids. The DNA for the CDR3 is TGTGCCAGCAGCCTTAAAGCGGGAGGCCTCGAGCAGTACTTC. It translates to CASSLKAGGLEQYF.

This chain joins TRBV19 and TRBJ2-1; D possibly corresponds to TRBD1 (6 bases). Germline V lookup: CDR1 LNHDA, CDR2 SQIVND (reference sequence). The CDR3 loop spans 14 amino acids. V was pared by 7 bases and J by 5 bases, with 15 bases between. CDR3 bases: TGTGCCAGTATGTTCATGGGACAAAACAATGAGCAGTTCTTC. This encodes CASMFMGQNNEQFF.

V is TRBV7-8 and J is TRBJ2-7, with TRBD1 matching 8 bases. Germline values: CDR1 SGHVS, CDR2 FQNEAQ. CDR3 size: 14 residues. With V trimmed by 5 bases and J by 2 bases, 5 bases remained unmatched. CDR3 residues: CASSKGQVTYEQYF. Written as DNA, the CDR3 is TGTGCCAGCAGCAAGGGACAGGTAACCTACGAGCAGTACTTC.

The chain's CDR3 is CASFTRRDFYILYSNQPQHF. As DNA, the CDR3 is TGTGCCAGCTTTACAAGAAGGGACTTCTATATCCTTTATAGCAATCAGCCCCAGCATTTT. The chain recombines TRBV21-1 with TRBJ1-5. TRBV21-1 is noted as a pseudogene. The CDR3 runs to 20 residues.

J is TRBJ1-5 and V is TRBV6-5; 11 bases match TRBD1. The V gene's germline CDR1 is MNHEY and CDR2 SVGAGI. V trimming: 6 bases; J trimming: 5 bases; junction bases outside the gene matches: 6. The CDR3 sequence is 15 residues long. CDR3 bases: TGTGCCAGCAGGCGGACAGGGGGCGCGGATCAGCCCCAGCATTTT. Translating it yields CASRRTGGADQPQHF.

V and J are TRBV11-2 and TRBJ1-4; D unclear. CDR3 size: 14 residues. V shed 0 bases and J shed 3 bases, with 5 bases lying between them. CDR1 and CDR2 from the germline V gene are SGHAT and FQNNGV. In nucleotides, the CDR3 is TGTGCCAGCAGCTTAGAAGGACCTAATGAAAAACTGTTTTTT. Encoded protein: CASSLEGPNEKLFF.

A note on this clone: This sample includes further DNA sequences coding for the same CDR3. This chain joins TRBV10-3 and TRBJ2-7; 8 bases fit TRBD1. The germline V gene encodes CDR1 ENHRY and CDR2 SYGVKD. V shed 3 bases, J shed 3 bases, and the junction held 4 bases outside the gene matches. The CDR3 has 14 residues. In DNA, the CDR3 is TGTGCCATCAGTGATGGGACAGGCGGCTACGAGCAGTACTTC. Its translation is CAISDGTGGYEQYF.

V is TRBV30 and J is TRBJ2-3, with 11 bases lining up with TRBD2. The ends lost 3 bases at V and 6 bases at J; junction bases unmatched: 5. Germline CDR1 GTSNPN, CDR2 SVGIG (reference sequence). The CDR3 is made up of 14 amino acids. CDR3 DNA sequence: TGTGCCTGGAGGACTAGCGGGGTTAGGGATACGCAGTATTTT. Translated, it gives CAWRTSGVRDTQYF.

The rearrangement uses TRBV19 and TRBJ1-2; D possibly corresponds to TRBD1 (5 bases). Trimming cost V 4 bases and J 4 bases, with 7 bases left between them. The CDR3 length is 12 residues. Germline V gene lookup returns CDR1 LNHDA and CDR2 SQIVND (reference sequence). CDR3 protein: CASSTDIYGYTF. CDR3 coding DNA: TGTGCCAGTAGTACGGACATCTATGGCTACACCTTC. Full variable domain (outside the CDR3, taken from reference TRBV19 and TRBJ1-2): DGGITQSPKYLFRKEGQNVTLSCEQNLNHDAMYWYRQDPGQGLRLIYYSQIVNDFQKGDIAEGYSVSREKKESFPLTVTSAQKNPTAFYLCASSTDIYGYTFGSGTRLTVV.